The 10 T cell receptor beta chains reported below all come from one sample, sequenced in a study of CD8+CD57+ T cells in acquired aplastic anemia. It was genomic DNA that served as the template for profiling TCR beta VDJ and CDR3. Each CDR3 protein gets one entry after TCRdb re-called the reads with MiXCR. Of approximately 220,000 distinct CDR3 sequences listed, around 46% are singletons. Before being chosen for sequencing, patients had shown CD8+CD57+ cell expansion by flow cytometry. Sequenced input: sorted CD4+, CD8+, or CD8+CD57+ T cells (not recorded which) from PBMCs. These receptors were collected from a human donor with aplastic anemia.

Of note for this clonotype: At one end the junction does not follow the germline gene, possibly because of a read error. The CDR3 loop reads CASSAPQGMNTEALF. The CDR3 coding sequence is TGTGCCAGCAGCGCGCCACAGGGAATGAACACTGAAGCTCTCTTT. This chain uses TRBV7-9 with TRBJ1-1; D might be TRBD1 (6 bases). The CDR3 runs to 15 residues. Germline loops: CDR1 SEHNR, CDR2 FQNEAQ (reference sequence).

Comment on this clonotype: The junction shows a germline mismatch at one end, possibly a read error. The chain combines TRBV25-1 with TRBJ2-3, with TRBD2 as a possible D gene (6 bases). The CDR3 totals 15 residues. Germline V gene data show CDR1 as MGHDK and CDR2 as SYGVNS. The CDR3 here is CASRESAGRADTQYF. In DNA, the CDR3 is TGTGCCAGCAGGGAATCAGCGGGTAGGGCAGATACGCAGTATTTT.

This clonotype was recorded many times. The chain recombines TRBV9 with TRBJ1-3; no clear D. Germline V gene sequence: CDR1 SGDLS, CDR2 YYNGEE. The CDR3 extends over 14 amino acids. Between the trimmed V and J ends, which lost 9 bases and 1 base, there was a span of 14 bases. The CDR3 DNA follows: TGTGCCAACATGGCAACGGGATCTGGAAACACCATATATTTT. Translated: CANMATGSGNTIYF.

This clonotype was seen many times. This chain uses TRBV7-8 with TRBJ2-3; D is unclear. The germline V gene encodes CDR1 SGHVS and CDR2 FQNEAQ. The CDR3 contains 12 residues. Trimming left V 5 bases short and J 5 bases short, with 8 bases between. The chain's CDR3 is CASSPRGDTQYF. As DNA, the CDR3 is TGTGCCAGCAGCCCCCGAGGAGATACGCAGTATTTT.

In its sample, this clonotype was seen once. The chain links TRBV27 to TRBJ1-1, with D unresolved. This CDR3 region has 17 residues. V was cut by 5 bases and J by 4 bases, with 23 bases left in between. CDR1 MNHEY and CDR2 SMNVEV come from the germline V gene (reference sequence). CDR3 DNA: TGTGCCAGCAGTCCACGCGCCGCCATGGGTATACGCACTGAAGCTTTCTTT. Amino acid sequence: CASSPRAAMGIRTEAFF.

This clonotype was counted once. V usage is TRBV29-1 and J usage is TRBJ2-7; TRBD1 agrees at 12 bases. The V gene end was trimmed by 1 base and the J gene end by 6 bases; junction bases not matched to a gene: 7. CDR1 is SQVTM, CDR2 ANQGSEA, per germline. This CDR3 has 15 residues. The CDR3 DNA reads TGCAGCGTTGAAGCAGGGACAGGGGGCTCTGGCGAGCAGTACTTC. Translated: CSVEAGTGGSGEQYF.

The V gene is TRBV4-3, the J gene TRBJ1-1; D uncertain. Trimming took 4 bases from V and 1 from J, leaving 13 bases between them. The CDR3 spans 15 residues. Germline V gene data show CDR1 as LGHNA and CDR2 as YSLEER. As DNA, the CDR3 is TGCGCCAGCAGCCCCTGGGTCGCGGGGAACACTGAAGCTTTCTTT. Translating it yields CASSPWVAGNTEAFF.

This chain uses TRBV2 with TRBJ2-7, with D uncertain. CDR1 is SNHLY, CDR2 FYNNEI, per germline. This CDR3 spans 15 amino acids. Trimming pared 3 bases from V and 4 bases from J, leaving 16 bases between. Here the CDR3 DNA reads TGTGCCAGCAGTGATGTGGCGGCCAAGGGTTACGAGCAGTACTTC. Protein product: CASSDVAAKGYEQYF. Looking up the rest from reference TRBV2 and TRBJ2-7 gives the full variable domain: EPEVTQTPSHQVTQMGQEVILRCVPISNHLYFYWYRQILGQKVEFLVSFYNNEISEKSEIFDDQFSVERPDGSNFTLKIRSTKLEDSAMYFCASSDVAAKGYEQYFGPGTRLTVT.

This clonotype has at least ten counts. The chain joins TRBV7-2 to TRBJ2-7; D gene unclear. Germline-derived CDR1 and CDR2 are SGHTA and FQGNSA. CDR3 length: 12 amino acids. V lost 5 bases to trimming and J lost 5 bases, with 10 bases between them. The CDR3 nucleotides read TGTGCCAGCAGCCAACGGGTCCACGAGCAGTACTTC. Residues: CASSQRVHEQYF.

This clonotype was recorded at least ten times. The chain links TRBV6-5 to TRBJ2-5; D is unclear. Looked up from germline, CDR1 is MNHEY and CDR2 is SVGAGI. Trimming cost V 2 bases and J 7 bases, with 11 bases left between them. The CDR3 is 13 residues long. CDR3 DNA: TGTGCCAGCAGTTACGGCCTGTTGAGGACCCAGTACTTC. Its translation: CASSYGLLRTQYF.